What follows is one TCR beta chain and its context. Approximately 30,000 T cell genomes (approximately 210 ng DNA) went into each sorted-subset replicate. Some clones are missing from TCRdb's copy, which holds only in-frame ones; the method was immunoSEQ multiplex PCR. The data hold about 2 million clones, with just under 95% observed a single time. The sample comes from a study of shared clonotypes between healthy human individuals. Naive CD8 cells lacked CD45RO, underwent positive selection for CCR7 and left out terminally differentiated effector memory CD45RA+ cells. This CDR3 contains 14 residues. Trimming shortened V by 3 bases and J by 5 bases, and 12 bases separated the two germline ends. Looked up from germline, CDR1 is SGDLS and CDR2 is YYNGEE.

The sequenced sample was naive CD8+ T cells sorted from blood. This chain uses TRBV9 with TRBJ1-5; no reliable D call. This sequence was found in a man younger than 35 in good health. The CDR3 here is CASSGEAGHQPQHF. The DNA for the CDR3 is TGTGCCAGCAGCGGGGAAGCTGGTCATCAGCCCCAGCATTTT. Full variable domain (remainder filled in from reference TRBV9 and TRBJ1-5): DSGVTQTPKHLITATGQRVTLRCSPRSGDLSVYWYQQSLDQGLQFLIQYYNGEERAKGNILERFSAQQFPDLHSELNLSSLELGDSALYFCASSGEAGHQPQHFGDGTRLSIL.